This T cell receptor (beta chain) originates from a study of blood T cell repertoires in COVID-19. Study information: Nucleic acid was either cDNA or gDNA, and it came from T cells, B-cell-depleted T cells, or PBMCs.

Per the original methods: The assay estimated nucleated cells by amplifying reference gene primers. Using immunoSEQ multiplex PCR, the repertoire was profiled, and TCRdb retains in-frame clones only, with some absent. D and trimming were read from the DNA, whereas the V and J calls and clone size are those reported in that table. The data hold some 200,000 clones, with about 88% observed a single time. Cohort 3 recovery required two negative PCRs, clearance, or symptom resolution. CDR3 size: 14 residues. The germline V gene has CDR1 SGHTA and CDR2 FQGNSA. V lost 1 base and J lost 8; bases outside the gene matches: 1.

The chain uses TRBV7-2 and TRBJ1-4, with 10 bases identical to TRBD1. Source material: PBMCs or T cells enriched from blood (not recorded which). This clonotype was sampled from a woman aged 30 to 39 who had recovered from COVID-19. CDR3 in DNA: TGTGCCAGCAGCTTAGGGGGACAGGGGGAAAAACTGTTTTTT. It codes for CASSLGGQGEKLFF.